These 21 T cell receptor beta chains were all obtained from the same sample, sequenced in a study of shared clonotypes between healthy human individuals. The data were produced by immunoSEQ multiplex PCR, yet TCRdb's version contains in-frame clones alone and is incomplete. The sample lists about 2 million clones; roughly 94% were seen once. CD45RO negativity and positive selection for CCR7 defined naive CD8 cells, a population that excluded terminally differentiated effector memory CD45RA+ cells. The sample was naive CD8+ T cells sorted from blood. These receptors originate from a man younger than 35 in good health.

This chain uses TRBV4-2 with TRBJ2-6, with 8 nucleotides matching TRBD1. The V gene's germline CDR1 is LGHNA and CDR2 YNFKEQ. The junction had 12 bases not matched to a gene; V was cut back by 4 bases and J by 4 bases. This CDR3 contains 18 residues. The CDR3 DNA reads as TGTGCCAGCAGCCTCCTGTCAGGGGGCGCTGAGGGGGCCAACGTCCTGACTTTC. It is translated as CASSLLSGGAEGANVLTF.

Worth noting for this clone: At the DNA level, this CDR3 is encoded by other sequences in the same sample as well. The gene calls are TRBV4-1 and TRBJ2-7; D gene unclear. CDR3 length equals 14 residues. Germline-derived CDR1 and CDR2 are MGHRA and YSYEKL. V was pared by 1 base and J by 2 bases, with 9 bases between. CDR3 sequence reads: CASSQVEGAYEQYF. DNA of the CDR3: TGCGCCAGCAGCCAAGTCGAAGGTGCCTACGAGCAGTACTTC.

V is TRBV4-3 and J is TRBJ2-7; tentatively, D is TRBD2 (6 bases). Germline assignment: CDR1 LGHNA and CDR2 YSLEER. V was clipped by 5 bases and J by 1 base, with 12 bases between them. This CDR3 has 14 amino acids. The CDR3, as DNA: TGCGCCAGCAGCAAAAGCGGGCAGTCCTACGAGCAGTACTTC. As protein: CASSKSGQSYEQYF.

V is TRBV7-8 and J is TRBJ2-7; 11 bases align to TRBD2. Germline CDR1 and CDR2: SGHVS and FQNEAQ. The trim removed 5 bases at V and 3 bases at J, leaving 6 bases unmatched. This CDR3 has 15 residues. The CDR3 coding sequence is TGTGCCAGCAGCCCTTTGACTAGCGGGATCTACGAGCAGTACTTC. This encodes CASSPLTSGIYEQYF.

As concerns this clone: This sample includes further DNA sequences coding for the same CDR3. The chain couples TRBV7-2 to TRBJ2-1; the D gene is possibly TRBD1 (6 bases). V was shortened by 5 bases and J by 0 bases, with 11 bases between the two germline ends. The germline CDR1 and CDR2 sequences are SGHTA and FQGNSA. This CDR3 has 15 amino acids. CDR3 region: CASSPDRSSYNEQFF. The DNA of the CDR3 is TGTGCCAGCAGCCCCGACAGGTCCTCCTACAATGAGCAGTTCTTC.

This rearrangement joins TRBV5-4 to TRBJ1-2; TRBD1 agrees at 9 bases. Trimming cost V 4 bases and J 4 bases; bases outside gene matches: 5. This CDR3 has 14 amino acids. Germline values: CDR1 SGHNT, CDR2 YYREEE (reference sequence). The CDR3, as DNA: TGTGCCAGCAGCATAGGACAGGGGTTCTATGGCTACACCTTC. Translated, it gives CASSIGQGFYGYTF.

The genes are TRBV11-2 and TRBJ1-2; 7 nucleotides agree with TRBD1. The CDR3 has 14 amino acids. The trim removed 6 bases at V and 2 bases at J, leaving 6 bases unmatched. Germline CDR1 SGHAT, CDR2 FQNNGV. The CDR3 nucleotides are TGTGCCAGCAGTGGAAGCAGGGGGAACTATGGCTACACCTTC. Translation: CASSGSRGNYGYTF.

Written as DNA, the CDR3 is TGTGCCAGCAGTGAAAGCCTCGGGGGCACTGAAGCTTTCTTT. Its protein product is CASSESLGGTEAFF. This chain uses TRBV25-1 with TRBJ1-1, with D tentatively TRBD1 (5 bases). The V and J ends lost 2 bases and 4 bases respectively, with 11 bases between them. The CDR3 runs to 14 residues. Germline CDR1 is MGHDK and CDR2 is SYGVNS.

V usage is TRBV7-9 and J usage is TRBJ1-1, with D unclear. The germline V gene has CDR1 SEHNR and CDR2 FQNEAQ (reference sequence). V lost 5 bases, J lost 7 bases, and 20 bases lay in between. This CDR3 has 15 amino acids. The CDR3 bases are TGTGCCAGCAGCCCCGGGAAACAGTTTCCCCTTGAAGCTTTCTTT. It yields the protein CASSPGKQFPLEAFF.

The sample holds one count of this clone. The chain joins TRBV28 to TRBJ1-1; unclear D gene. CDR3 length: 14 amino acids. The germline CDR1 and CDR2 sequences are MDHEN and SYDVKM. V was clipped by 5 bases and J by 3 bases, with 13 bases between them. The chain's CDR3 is CASSVMGGDTEAFF. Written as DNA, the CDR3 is TGTGCCAGCAGTGTCATGGGAGGAGACACTGAAGCTTTCTTT.

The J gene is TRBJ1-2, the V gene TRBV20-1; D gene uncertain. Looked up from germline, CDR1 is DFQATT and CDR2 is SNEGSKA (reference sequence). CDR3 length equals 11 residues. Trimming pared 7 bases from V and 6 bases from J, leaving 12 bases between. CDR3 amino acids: CSVDGANGYTF. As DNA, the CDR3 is TGCAGTGTGGACGGCGCTAATGGCTACACCTTC.

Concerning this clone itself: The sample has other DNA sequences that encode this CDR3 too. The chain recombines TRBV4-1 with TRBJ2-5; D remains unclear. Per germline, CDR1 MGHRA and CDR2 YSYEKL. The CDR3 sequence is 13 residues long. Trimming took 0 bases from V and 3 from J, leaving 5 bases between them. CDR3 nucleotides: TGCGCCAGCAGCCAAGATTGGGAAGAGACCCAGTACTTC. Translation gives CASSQDWEETQYF.

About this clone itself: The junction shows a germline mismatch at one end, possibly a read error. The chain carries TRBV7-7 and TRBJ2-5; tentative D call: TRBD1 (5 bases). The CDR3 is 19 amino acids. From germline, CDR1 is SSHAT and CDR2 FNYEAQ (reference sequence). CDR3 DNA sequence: TGTGCTAGCAGCTTATCAGGATTCATTATAGGGGAAGACCAAGAGACCCAGTACTTC. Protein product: CASSLSGFIIGEDQETQYF. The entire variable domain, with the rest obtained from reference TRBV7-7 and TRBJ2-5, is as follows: GAGVSQSPRYKVTKRGQDVTLRCDPISSHATLYWYQQALGQGPEFLTYFNYEAQPDKSGLPSDRFSAERPEGSISTLTIQRTEQRDSAMYRCASSLSGFIIGEDQETQYFGPGTRLLVL.

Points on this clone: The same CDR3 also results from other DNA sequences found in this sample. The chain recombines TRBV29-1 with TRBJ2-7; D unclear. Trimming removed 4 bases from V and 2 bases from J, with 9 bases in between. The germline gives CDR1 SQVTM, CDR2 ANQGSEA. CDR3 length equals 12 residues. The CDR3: CSVVGLAYEQYF. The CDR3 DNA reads TGCAGCGTTGTTGGGCTTGCCTACGAGCAGTACTTC.

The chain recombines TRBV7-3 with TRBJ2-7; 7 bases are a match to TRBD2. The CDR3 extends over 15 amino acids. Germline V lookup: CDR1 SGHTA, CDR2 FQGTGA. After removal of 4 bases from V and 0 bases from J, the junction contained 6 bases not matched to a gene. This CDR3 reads CASSSRGGSSYEQYF. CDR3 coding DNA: TGTGCCAGCAGCTCTCGGGGCGGGAGCTCCTACGAGCAGTACTTC.

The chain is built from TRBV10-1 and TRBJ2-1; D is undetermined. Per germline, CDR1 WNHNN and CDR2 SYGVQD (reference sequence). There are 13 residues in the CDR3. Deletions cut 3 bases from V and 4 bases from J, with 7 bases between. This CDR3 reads CASSDYRYNEQFF. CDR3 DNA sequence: TGCGCCAGCAGTGATTACCGGTACAATGAGCAGTTCTTC.

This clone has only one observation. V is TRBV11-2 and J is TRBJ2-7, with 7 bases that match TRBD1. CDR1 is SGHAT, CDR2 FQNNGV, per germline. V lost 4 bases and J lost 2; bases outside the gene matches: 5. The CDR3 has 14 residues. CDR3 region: CASSWTGDPYEQYF. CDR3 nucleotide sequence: TGTGCCAGCAGCTGGACAGGAGACCCCTACGAGCAGTACTTC.

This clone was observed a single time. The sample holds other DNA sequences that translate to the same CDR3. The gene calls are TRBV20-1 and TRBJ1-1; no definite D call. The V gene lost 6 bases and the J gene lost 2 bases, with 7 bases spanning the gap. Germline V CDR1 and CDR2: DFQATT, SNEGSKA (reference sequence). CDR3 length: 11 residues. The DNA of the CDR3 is TGCAGTGCCCCTCTTAACACTGAAGCTTTCTTT. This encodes CSAPLNTEAFF.

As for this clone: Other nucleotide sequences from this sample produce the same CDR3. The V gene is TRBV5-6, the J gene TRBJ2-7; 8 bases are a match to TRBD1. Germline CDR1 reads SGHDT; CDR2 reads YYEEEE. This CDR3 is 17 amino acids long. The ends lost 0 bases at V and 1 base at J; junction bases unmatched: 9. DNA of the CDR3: TGTGCCAGCAGCTTGGGCCCGGACAGGGAGATTTCCTACGAGCAGTACTTC. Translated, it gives CASSLGPDREISYEQYF.

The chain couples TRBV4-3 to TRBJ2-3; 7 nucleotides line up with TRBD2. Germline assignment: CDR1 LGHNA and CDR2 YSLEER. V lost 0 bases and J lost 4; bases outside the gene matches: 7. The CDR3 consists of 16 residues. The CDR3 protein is CASSQDGLDVPDTQYF. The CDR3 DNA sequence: TGCGCCAGCAGCCAAGATGGACTAGATGTCCCAGATACGCAGTATTTT.

CDR3 coding DNA: TGTGCCAGCAGCCAAGAGGGCTATTCCTACGAGCAGTACTTC. It codes for CASSQEGYSYEQYF. This rearrangement joins TRBV7-2 to TRBJ2-7, with D possibly matching TRBD2 (5 bases). CDR3 length: 14 amino acids. The germline V gene has CDR1 SGHTA and CDR2 FQGNSA. Trimming left V 5 bases short and J 1 base short, with 12 bases between.